This TCR beta chain came from a study of vaccination effects on CD4 cells after COVID-19. Antigen-specific CD4+ T cells were expanded (with viral peptide pools) by the ViraFEST assay ahead of sequencing. On roughly day 10 of culture, CD4+ T cells were separated out. Nucleocapsid antibodies were negative in the vaccine recipients, who had never had SARS-CoV-2 infection. CDR1 SGHTA and CDR2 FQGNSA come from the germline V gene. The CDR3 has 16 residues. V was cut by 5 bases and J by 4 bases, with 19 bases left in between. Measured with immunoSEQ multiplex PCR; TCRdb has only the in-frame clones, and not every one. The sample records 50,000 or so clones, roughly three quarters being singletons. Note on this clone: Its specificity is not known.

The chain employs TRBV7-2 and TRBJ2-3; tentative D call: TRBD2 (6 bases). Here the sequenced sample was CD4+ T cells from PBMCs cultured with HCoV-OC43 spike peptides, taken before COVID-19 vaccination. The subset: HCoV-OC43 spike overlapping peptide pool stimulation. This receptor was taken from a human donor who received a COVID-19 vaccine. The CDR3 bases are TGTGCCAGCAGCGGACGTGGGGGGATTAGCGCAGATACGCAGTATTTT. Translated, it gives CASSGRGGISADTQYF.